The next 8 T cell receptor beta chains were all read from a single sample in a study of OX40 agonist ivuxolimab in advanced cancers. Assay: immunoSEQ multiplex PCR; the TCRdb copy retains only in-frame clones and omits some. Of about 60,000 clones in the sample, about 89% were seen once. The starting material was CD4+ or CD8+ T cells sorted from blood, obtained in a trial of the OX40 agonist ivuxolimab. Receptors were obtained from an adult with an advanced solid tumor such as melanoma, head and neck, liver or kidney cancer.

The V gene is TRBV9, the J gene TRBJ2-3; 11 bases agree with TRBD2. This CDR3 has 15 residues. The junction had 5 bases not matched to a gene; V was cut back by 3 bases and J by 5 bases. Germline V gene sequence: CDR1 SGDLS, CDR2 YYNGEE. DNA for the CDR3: TGTGCCAGCAGCGGTAGCGGGGGGGCCATAGATACGCAGTATTTT. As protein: CASSGSGGAIDTQYF.

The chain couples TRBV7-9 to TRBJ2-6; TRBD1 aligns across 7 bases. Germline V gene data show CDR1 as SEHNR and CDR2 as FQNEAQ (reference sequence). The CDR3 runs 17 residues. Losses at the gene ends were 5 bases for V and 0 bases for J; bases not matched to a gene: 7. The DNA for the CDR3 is TGTGCCAGCAGCGCGATGACAGGGCCCTCTGGGGCCAACGTCCTGACTTTC. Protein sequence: CASSAMTGPSGANVLTF.

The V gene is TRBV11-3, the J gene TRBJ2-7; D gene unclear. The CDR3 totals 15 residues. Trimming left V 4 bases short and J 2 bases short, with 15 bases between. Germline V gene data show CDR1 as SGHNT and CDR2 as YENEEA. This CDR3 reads CASSSLSDGAYEQYV. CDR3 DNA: TGTGCCAGCAGCTCGCTGTCTGATGGGGCCTACGAGCAGTACGTC.

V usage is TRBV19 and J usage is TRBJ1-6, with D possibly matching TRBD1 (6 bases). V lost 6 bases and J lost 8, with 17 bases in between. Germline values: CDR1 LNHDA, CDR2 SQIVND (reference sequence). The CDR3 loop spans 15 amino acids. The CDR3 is CASSMGRGSYSPLHF. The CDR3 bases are TGTGCCAGTAGCATGGGGAGGGGGAGTTATTCACCCCTCCACTTT. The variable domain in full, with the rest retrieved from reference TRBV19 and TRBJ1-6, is DGGITQSPKYLFRKEGQNVTLSCEQNLNHDAMYWYRQDPGQGLRLIYYSQIVNDFQKGDIAEGYSVSREKKESFPLTVTSAQKNPTAFYLCASSMGRGSYSPLHFGNGTRLTVT.

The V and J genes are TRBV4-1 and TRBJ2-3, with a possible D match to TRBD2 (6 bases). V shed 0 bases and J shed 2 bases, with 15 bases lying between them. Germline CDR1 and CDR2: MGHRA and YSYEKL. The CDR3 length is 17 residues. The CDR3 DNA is TGCGCCAGCAGCCAAGATTGGGGAGCGGGCCCCACAGATACGCAGTATTTT. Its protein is CASSQDWGAGPTDTQYF.

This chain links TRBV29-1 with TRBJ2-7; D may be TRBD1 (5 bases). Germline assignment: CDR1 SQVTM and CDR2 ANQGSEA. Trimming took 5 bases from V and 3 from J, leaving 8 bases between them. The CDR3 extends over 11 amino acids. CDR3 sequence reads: CSVLDSYEQYF. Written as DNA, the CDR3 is TGCAGCGTTCTTGACAGCTACGAGCAGTACTTC.

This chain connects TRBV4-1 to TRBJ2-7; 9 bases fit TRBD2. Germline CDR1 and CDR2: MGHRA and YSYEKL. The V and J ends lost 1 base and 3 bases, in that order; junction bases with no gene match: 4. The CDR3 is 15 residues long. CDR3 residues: CASSQGLAEGYEQYF. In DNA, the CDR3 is TGCGCCAGCAGCCAAGGACTAGCGGAGGGCTACGAGCAGTACTTC.

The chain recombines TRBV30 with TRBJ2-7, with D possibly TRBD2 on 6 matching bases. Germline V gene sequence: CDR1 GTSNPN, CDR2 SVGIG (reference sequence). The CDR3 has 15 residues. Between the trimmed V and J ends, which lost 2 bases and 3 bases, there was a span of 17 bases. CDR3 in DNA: TGTGCCTGGAGTTCCCGGGGACTCATGGGCTACGAGCAGTACTTC. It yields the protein CAWSSRGLMGYEQYF.